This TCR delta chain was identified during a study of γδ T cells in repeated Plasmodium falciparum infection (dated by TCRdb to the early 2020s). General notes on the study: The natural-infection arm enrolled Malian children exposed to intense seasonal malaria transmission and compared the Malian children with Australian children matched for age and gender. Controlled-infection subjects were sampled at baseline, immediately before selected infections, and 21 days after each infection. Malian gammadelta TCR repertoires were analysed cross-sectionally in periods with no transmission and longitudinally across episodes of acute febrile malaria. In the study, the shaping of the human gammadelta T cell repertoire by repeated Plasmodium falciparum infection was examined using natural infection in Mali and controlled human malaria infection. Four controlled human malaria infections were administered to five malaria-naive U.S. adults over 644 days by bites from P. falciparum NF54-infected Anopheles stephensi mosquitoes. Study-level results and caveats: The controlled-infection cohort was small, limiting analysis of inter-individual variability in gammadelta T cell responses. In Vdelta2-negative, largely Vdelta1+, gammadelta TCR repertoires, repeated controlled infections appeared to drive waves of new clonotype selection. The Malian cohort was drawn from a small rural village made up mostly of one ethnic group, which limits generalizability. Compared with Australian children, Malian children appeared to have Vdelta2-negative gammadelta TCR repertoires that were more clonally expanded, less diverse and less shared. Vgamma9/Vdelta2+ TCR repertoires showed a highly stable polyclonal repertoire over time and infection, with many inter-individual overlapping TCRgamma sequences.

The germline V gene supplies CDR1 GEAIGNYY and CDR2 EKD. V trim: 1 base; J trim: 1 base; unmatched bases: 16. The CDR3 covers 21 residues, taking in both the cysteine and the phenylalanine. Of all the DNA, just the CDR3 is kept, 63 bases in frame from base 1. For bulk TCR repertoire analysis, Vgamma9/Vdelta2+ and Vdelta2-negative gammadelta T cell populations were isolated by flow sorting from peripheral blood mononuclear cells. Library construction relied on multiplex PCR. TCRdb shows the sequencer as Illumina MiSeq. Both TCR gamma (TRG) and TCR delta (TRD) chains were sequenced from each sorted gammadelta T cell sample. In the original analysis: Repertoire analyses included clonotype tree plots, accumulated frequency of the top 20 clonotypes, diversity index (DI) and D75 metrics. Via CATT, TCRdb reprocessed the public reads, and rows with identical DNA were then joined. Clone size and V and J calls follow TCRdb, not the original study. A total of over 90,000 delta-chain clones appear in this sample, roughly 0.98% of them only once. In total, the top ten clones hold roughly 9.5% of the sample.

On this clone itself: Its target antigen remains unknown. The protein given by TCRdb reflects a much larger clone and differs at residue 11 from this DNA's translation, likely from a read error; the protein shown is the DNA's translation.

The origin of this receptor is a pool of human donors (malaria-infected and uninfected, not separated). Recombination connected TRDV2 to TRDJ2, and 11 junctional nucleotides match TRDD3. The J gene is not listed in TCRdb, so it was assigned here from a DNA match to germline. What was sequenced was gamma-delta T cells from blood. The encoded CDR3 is CACDTLGGGYEVNDLTAQLFF. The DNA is TGTGCCTGTGACACGTTAGGTGGGGGATACGAGGTTAACGATTTGACAGCACAACTCTTCTTT.